The 11 T cell receptor beta chains given below trace back to one sample, sequenced in a study of OX40 agonist ivuxolimab in advanced cancers. TCRdb keeps only in-frame clones here, not all; method: immunoSEQ multiplex PCR. This table holds about 50,000 clones, roughly nine tenths found once. Sequenced material: CD4+ or CD8+ T cells sorted from blood, taken in a trial of the OX40 agonist ivuxolimab. These receptors were obtained from an adult with an advanced solid tumor such as melanoma, head and neck, liver or kidney cancer.

The rearrangement links TRBV29-1 to TRBJ2-1; D is possibly TRBD2 (6 bases). Germline V gene sequence: CDR1 SQVTM, CDR2 ANQGSEA. The CDR3 contains 13 residues. V was pared by 5 bases and J by 3 bases, with 11 bases between. CDR3 loop: CSVLTSGYNEQFF. For the CDR3, the DNA is TGCAGCGTTCTGACTAGTGGCTACAATGAGCAGTTCTTC.

The table lists this clone with a few counts. The J gene is TRBJ2-3, the V gene TRBV27, with 11 bases identical to TRBD2. Germline trimming cut 5 bases from V and 3 bases from J; bases unmatched to any gene: 4. Germline V gene data show CDR1 as MNHEY and CDR2 as SMNVEV (reference sequence). The CDR3 consists of 15 residues. CDR3 region: CASSPPSGRTDTQYF. For the CDR3, the DNA is TGTGCCAGCAGTCCGCCTAGCGGGAGGACAGATACGCAGTATTTT.

J is TRBJ1-1 and V is TRBV7-3, with D perhaps matching TRBD1 (6 bases). CDR3 length: 14 residues. The germline V gene has CDR1 SGHTA and CDR2 FQGTGA. Trimming took off 5 bases at V and 6 bases at J, with 16 bases between the two ends. DNA for the CDR3: TGTGCCAGCAGCCTGGGAGGGGGTTTCGCTGAAGCTTTCTTT. Amino acid sequence: CASSLGGGFAEAFF.

The CDR3 DNA reads as TGTGCCAGCAGCTGGGGGGCTGGGAACACTGAAGCTTTCTTT. Its protein product is CASSWGAGNTEAFF. The J gene is TRBJ1-1, the V gene TRBV5-4; weak D call: TRBD1 (6 bases). In germline, CDR1 is SGHNT, CDR2 YYREEE (reference sequence). The V and J ends lost 3 bases and 1 base respectively, with 10 bases between them. The CDR3 is 14 residues long.

V gene TRBV5-4 combines with J gene TRBJ2-7; a weak D match, TRBD2 (5 bases). Germline V gene data show CDR1 as SGHNT and CDR2 as YYREEE (reference sequence). Trimming removed 2 bases at V and 5 bases at J, with 14 bases between. The CDR3 consists of 14 residues. CDR3: CASSLHYQRNEQYF. As DNA, the CDR3 is TGTGCCAGCAGCTTACACTATCAGCGGAACGAGCAGTACTTC.

The chain links TRBV11-2 to TRBJ2-1; D is ambiguous. Germline assignment: CDR1 SGHAT and CDR2 FQNNGV. V was cut by 4 bases and J by 9 bases, with 4 bases left in between. The CDR3 totals 10 residues. The CDR3 protein is CASSSGEQFF. CDR3 DNA sequence: TGTGCCAGCAGCTCCGGTGAGCAGTTCTTC.

This chain uses TRBV7-9 with TRBJ2-1; 8 bases map to TRBD2. V shed 2 bases, J shed 7 bases, and the junction held 7 bases outside the gene matches. Germline V gives CDR1 SEHNR, CDR2 FQNEAQ (reference sequence). This CDR3 is built from 15 residues. The CDR3: CASSLLAGLGNEQFF. CDR3 DNA: TGTGCCAGCAGCTTACTAGCGGGCCTTGGTAATGAGCAGTTCTTC.

The chain joins TRBV7-2 to TRBJ2-5; no firm D call. The germline V and J ends were trimmed by 1 base and 0 bases, with 18 bases remaining between them. The germline gives CDR1 SGHTA, CDR2 FQGNSA. The CDR3 runs to 18 residues. This CDR3 is CASSLGSGSLVYQETQYF. The CDR3 DNA reads as TGTGCCAGCAGCTTAGGTAGTGGGTCCTTGGTGTACCAAGAGACCCAGTACTTC.

The chain couples TRBV1 to TRBJ2-5; the table calls TRBD2, which could not be checked here. TRBV1 is flagged as a pseudogene. This CDR3 is 15 amino acids long. This CDR3 is CTSSQDLGSQETQYF. Here the CDR3 DNA reads TGCACCAGCAGCCAAGATCTTGGGAGCCAAGAGACCCAGTACTTC.

The rearrangement uses TRBV9 and TRBJ2-3, with 10 nucleotides matching TRBD1. Trimming cost V 0 bases and J 1 base; bases outside gene matches: 2. Germline V lookup: CDR1 SGDLS, CDR2 YYNGEE. The CDR3 has 16 amino acids. The CDR3: CASSVGGTGGTDTQYF. The CDR3 DNA is TGTGCCAGCAGCGTAGGAGGGACAGGGGGCACAGATACGCAGTATTTT.

With respect to this clone: One end of the junction does not line up with germline, which may come from a read error. V is TRBV5-1 and J is TRBJ1-1; 7 nucleotides line up with TRBD1. Germline V gene lookup returns CDR1 SGHRS and CDR2 YFSETQ. The CDR3 spans 15 residues. The CDR3 nucleotides read TGCGCCAGCAGCTTGAAGGGGGCATGGAACACTGAAGTTTTCTTT. Protein: CASSLKGAWNTEVFF.